This TCR beta chain was profiled in a study of blood T cell repertoires in COVID-19 (dated by TCRdb to about 2020). Context from the whole study: Collaborator samples came from the United States, Italy and Spain and covered acute and convalescent phases of COVID-19. The prospective study material was composed of cDNA or gDNA derived from T cells, B-cell-depleted T cells, or PBMCs. Subjects who had been exposed to COVID-19, were actively infected with it, or had recovered from it provided the deeply sampled blood TCRbeta repertoires that made up the dataset. The repertoires were released in a freely available public database meant as a resource for research on the immune response to SARS-CoV-2. Samples were obtained from the ongoing ImmuneRACE study (first 160 participants) and from 1,200 or so subjects provided by 6 global collaborators. Sample metadata almost always included a de-identified subject ID, COVID-19 status, age in years and sex. Where available, HLA class I and class II types were obtained from metadata supplied by the sample provider rather than from assay-based typing. The study at large found these results: The amount of clinical and demographic metadata varied by source and participant and was provided uncurated.

The CDR3 starts with the cysteine, ends with the phenylalanine, and has 15 residues. The entry retains the CDR3 DNA only, 45 bases that are in frame from base 1. The germline V gene encodes CDR1 SEHNR and CDR2 FQNEAQ (reference sequence). V is pruned by 1 base and J by 0 bases, leaving 0 bases of the junction without a gene match. Whole blood was collected in K2EDTA tubes by collaborating institutions according to the institutions' own protocols. For TCRbeta analysis, collaborator samples were shipped as frozen whole blood, as isolated PBMCs, or as DNA extracted from either sample type. Of note for this clone: Its antigen remains undetermined. One base away there is no much larger clone; base qualities are not given.

The immunoSEQ Assay, a bias-controlled multiplex PCR, was used to amplify TCRbeta CDR3 regions from genomic DNA. From the authors' description of their analysis: Nucleated cell counts per sample were estimated from amplification of reference gene primers within the assay. To quantify the absolute abundance of each unique TCRbeta CDR3 rearrangement, sequence reads were collapsed and filtered. Productive Simpson clonality was computed per sample as the square root of Simpson's diversity index over productive rearrangements. Held by TCRdb, this immuneACCESS table contains in-frame sequences only and omits some clones. Under half of the omission traces to an unresolved V gene where checked; the cause of the rest is unknown. V, J and clone size were drawn from that table, and D and trimming were deduced from the DNA. Present in this sample are approximately 50,000 clones, roughly 90% of which were seen just once. The ten largest make up under 4.5% of the sample.

The sequenced material came from peripheral blood. This receptor was identified in a human donor in a cohort sampled during active COVID-19. The rearranged chain carries TRBV7-9 and TRBJ2-3, with 8 central nucleotides matching TRBD1. The nucleotide sequence is TGTGCCAGCAGCTTAGGGGACAGGAGCACAGATACGCAGTATTTT. Translated, this is CASSLGDRSTDTQYF.